This T cell receptor beta chain emerged from a study of blood T cell repertoires in COVID-19. Overall study context: COVID-19 samples, acute and convalescent, were from the United States, Italy and Spain. PBMCs, B-cell-depleted T cells, or T cells were the source of the cDNA or gDNA that made up the material.

This CDR3 spans 14 amino acids. Deletions cut 3 bases from V and 5 bases from J, with 11 bases between. Germline lookup yields CDR1 KGHSH and CDR2 LQKENI. In the authors' workflow: Scientists estimated how many nucleated cells there were by amplifying reference gene primers. The table came from immunoSEQ multiplex PCR; TCRdb's copy has only in-frame clones and leaves some out. From that table come the V and J calls and clone size; the DNA was used to work out D and trimming. The sample yields about 88,000 clones, 88% seen once. The chain recombines TRBV18 with TRBJ1-5; weak D call: TRBD1 (6 bases). The material sequenced was peripheral blood. This clonotype was sampled from a man of 80 years or more with acute or convalescent COVID-19. Written as DNA, the CDR3 is TGTGCCAGCTCACCTGACAGGACGGATCAGCCCCAGCATTTT. Amino acid sequence: CASSPDRTDQPQHF. The variable domain in full, with the rest retrieved from reference TRBV18 and TRBJ1-5, is NAGVMQNPRHLVRRRGQEARLRCSPMKGHSHVYWYRQLPEEGLKFMVYLQKENIIDESGMPKERFSAEFPKEGPSILRIQQVVRGDSAAYFCASSPDRTDQPQHFGDGTRLSIL.